This T cell receptor (beta chain) comes out of a study of T cell responses to AZD1222 COVID-19 vaccine (dated by TCRdb to about 2021). In the study overall: A total of about 240 trial participants underwent TCR sequencing, of whom some 210 received two doses of AZD1222 and about 25 received two doses of the MenACWY control vaccine. Trial participants were enrolled by age into subgroups of 18-55, 56-69 and 70-plus years, and around 140, 26 and 57 TCR-sequenced participants, respectively, were included in these subgroups. General study outcomes and caveats: Because no day 14 peak-response samples were available, repertoires were characterized only after the peak T cell response. Participants were mostly white British, with more females than males. The authors suggested clonal diversity may have been underestimated. CD4 TCRs associated with the vaccine covered the entire spike protein, and the dominant responses were in regions 160-218 and 743-854. The 56-69-year group was small, and its depth increase did not reach significance, likely because of low power. Epitopes outside the regions mutated in the B.1.351 and B.1.1.7 variants were reportedly recognized by nearly half of the unique spike-specific TCRs. Conclusions about previously exposed vaccinees were limited because only six AZD1222 recipients were SARS-CoV-2 seropositive at baseline. A significant rise in spike-specific TCR breadth and depth was observed after two AZD1222 doses relative to day 0 and relative to MenACWY recipients.

The germline V gene encodes CDR1 SEHNR and CDR2 FQNEAQ (reference sequence). Measured from the cysteine to the phenylalanine, the CDR3 is 17 residues long. Only the CDR3 DNA is retained, 51 bases long and in frame from the first base. V ends up 4 bases short and J 7 bases short, with an unmatched junction base count of 14. The meaning of the sample's time point label: about 28 days (+/-7) after the second vaccine dose. Because spike-specific TCR depth and breadth did not differ between the two schedules, AZD1222 recipients who got a second dose at roughly 4 weeks were pooled with those who got a second dose at roughly 12 weeks. Vaccinee samples were obtained from the UK trials COV001 and COV002, which included a single-blind randomized controlled phase 2/3 trial of AZD1222 (ChAdOx1 nCoV-19) in healthy adults. Trial participant PBMC samples were collected at day 0 and day 28 after the second dose for TCRbeta chain sequencing.

This clone appeared once. No cognate antigen has been identified for it. No base-level quality is on record; no much larger clone is a single base apart. The CDR3 regions of human TCRbeta chains were analyzed by immunosequencing. The authors processed their data as follows. Repertoire TCRs were checked for matches against a reference library of SARS-CoV-2-specific TCRs that had been generated using the MIRA antigen-specificity platform. Breadth was defined as the fraction of unique TCRs that were SARS-CoV-2-associated, and depth was defined as the fraction of total T cells that were SARS-CoV-2-associated. Each spike-specific TCR was assigned to its reactive spike region and to a CD4 or CD8 class using the MIRA data. Log10-transformed breadth and depth values were compared by one-way ANOVA with Sidak's multiple comparisons tests. Not all clones reach the TCRdb copy of this immuneACCESS table, which keeps in-frame sequences only. Checked studies attribute under half of the gap to unresolved V genes and leave the rest unexplained. V, J and clone size are taken as reported in that table, and D and trimming were inferred from the DNA itself. The sample table holds under 200,000 clones, of which 90% to 95% were seen once. 1% to 1.5% of the sample belongs to the ten largest clones.

The sample was peripheral blood, taken 28 days after the second AZD1222 dose. The chain is made from TRBV7-9 and TRBJ1-5, with 9 bases aligning to TRBD1. The sequence was obtained from an adult who received the AZD1222 COVID-19 vaccine. The sequenced DNA: TGTGCCAGCAGCTCACACAGGGGGCCAAGAGGAAGGCAGCCCCAGCATTTT. Its protein reads: CASSSHRGPRGRQPQHF.